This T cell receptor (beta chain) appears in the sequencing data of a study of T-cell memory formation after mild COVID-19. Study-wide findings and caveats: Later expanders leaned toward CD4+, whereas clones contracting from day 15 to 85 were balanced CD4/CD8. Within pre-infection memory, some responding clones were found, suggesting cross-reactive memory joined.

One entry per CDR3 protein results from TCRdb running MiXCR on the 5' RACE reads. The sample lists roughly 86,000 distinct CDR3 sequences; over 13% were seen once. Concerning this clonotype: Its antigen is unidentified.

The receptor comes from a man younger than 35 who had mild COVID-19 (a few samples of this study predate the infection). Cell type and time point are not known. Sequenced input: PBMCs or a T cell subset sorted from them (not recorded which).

The CDR3 region has the DNA TGTGCCAGCAGTTTTTACGGGAATCTTGGCTACACCTTC. Protein: CASSFYGNLGYTF. The J gene is TRBJ1-2, the V gene TRBV12-3 or TRBV12-4; D gene ambiguous. The CDR3 consists of 13 residues. V lost 3 bases and J lost 7, with 12 bases in between.